These 13 T cell receptor beta chains were sequenced from one sample in a study of T cells in Graves' hyperthyroidism and ophthalmopathy. Authors of the study amplified TCR beta CDR3 regions from RNA transcripts. During a first-round RT-PCR of the TCR CDR3, the HTBI primer set was used. Using its own MiXCR run on the multiplex PCR reads, TCRdb lists one record per CDR3 protein. Among around 240,000 distinct CDR3 sequences, roughly 15% were seen once, and the ten largest hold about an eighth. The sample was blood. The source of these receptors is a woman aged 40-49 years with Graves' hyperthyroidism that later progressed to Graves' ophthalmopathy.

In the case of this clonotype: Germline and junction disagree at one end, which may indicate a read error. This rearrangement joins TRBV7-7 to TRBJ2-1; 9 bases are shared with TRBD1. Germline V gene data show CDR1 as SSHAT and CDR2 as FNYEAQ (reference sequence). This CDR3 contains 16 residues. CDR3 region: CASSPGQGSSYNEQFF. The CDR3 region has the DNA TGTGCTAGCAGCCCAGGACAGGGGAGCTCCTACAATGAGCAGTTCTTC.

As for this clonotype: Given a much more abundant clone one base away, this may be a read error. CDR3 region: CASRHREGSYEQYF. CDR3 coding DNA: TGTGCCAGCAGGCACCGGGAGGGGAGCTACGAGCAGTACTTC. The chain carries TRBV28 and TRBJ2-7, with 8 bases identical to TRBD2. The CDR3 has 14 amino acids. Unmatched junction bases numbered 7, after V lost 6 bases and J lost 3 bases. The V gene's germline CDR1 is MDHEN and CDR2 SYDVKM.

In its sample, this clonotype was seen many times. The V and J genes are TRBV11-2 and TRBJ1-4; 11 bases match TRBD1. Losses at the gene ends were 1 base for V and 7 bases for J; bases not matched to a gene: 2. The V gene's germline CDR1 is SGHAT and CDR2 FQNNGV. The CDR3 extends over 15 amino acids. The DNA for the CDR3 is TGTGCCAGCAGCTTAGGGACAGGGGGCCTTGAAAAACTGTTTTTT. Protein product: CASSLGTGGLEKLFF.

The sample holds many counts of this clonotype. J is TRBJ2-2 and V is TRBV12-3 or TRBV12-4, with D possibly TRBD2 on 6 matching bases. V dropped 6 bases and J dropped 6 bases, with 8 bases sitting between them. This CDR3 has 12 residues. CDR3: CASSRRAGELFF. The CDR3 coding sequence is TGTGCCAGCAGCAGGAGGGCCGGGGAGCTGTTTTTT.

In this sample, this clonotype turned up many times. The chain is built from TRBV12-3 or TRBV12-4 and TRBJ2-5; no clear D gene. Trimming took 5 bases from V and 1 from J, leaving 11 bases between them. There are 14 residues in the CDR3. CDR3 in amino acids: CASSLPETQETQYF. The DNA for the CDR3 is TGTGCCAGCAGTCTGCCGGAAACCCAAGAGACCCAGTACTTC.

This clonotype was detected many times. The chain recombines TRBV19 with TRBJ1-4, with D unclear. Trimming stripped 6 bases from V and 5 bases from J, with 13 bases between. Germline assignment: CDR1 LNHDA and CDR2 SQIVND (reference sequence). This CDR3 spans 14 amino acids. This chain's CDR3 is CASSRLGMNEKLFF. The CDR3 region has the DNA TGTGCCAGTAGCCGACTGGGAATGAATGAAAAACTGTTTTTT.

As regards this clonotype: The CDR3 end shows no conserved phenylalanine or tryptophan, and so a read error is likely. The V call is TRBV4-2, the J call TRBJ2-1; TRBD2 aligns across 7 bases. Trimming cost V 2 bases and J 3 bases; bases outside gene matches: 10. The CDR3 extends over 17 amino acids. The germline V gene has CDR1 LGHNA and CDR2 YNFKEQ. This CDR3 is CASSQKPGGIDYNEQFS. The CDR3 DNA follows: TGTGCCAGCAGCCAAAAGCCCGGGGGGATAGACTACAATGAGCAGTTCTCC.

This clonotype occurred many times. The genes are TRBV30 and TRBJ2-7, with TRBD1 as a possible D gene (6 bases). The CDR3 length is 13 residues. Trimming removed 0 bases at V and 3 bases at J, with 9 bases between. Germline CDR1 reads GTSNPN; CDR2 reads SVGIG (reference sequence). The CDR3 DNA reads as TGTGCCTGGAGTGTATGGGACAACTACGAGCAGTACTTC. It translates to CAWSVWDNYEQYF.

Comments on this clonotype: A much larger clone differs from this one at a single base, so this may be a read error. This likely comes from a read error, as the CDR3 has no conserved phenylalanine or tryptophan at its end. The chain employs TRBV28 and TRBJ2-7; D may be TRBD2 (5 bases). Germline-derived CDR1 and CDR2 are MDHEN and SYDVKM. Trimming took off 4 bases at V and 0 bases at J, with 10 bases between the two ends. The CDR3 runs to 14 residues. The CDR3 reads CASSSDLISYEQYS. The CDR3 DNA is TGTGCCAGCAGTTCGGACTTAATCTCCTACGAGCAGTACTCC.

This clonotype has only a few counts. The chain carries TRBV28 and TRBJ2-7; 10 nucleotides agree with TRBD2. Per germline, CDR1 MDHEN and CDR2 SYDVKM. CDR3 length: 13 amino acids. V shed 10 bases, J shed 6 bases, and the junction held 9 bases outside the gene matches. The CDR3 loop is CAKGGLARREQYF. In DNA form, the CDR3 reads TGTGCCAAAGGGGGACTAGCGAGGCGCGAGCAGTACTTC.

This clonotype came up many times. V is TRBV19 and J is TRBJ2-2; TRBD2 aligns across 7 bases. Germline V gene data show CDR1 as LNHDA and CDR2 as SQIVND (reference sequence). The CDR3 length is 14 residues. The J segment lost 4 bases and the V segment lost 7 bases, leaving 6 bases of the junction unmatched. The DNA for the CDR3 is TGTGCCAGTATACGGCGGGAGTCCACCGGGGAGCTGTTTTTT. It translates to CASIRRESTGELFF.

The genes are TRBV7-9 and TRBJ2-7; the D gene could be TRBD1 or TRBD2 (5 bases each). This CDR3 comprises 15 residues. From germline, CDR1 is SEHNR and CDR2 FQNEAQ (reference sequence). Trimming took off 1 base at V and 6 bases at J, with 16 bases between the two ends. Here the CDR3 DNA reads TGTGCCAGCAGCTTAGGATGGGGGAAGGGGTCCGAGCAGTACTTC. This gives the protein CASSLGWGKGSEQYF.

This clonotype was observed many times. The rearrangement uses TRBV28 and TRBJ2-2; the D is unclear. This CDR3 region has 12 residues. CDR1 and CDR2 from the germline V gene are MDHEN and SYDVKM. Trimming took off 6 bases at V and 8 bases at J, with 10 bases between the two ends. The CDR3 nucleotides read TGTGCCAGCAGAAGCCCCCCGGGGGAGCTGTTTTTT. As protein: CASRSPPGELFF.